These 21 T cell receptor beta chains were all obtained from the same sample, sequenced in a study of cytomegalovirus exposure and HLA in healthy donors. Primers for the PCR totalled 60 Vbeta and 13 Jbeta. TCRdb's copy holds only in-frame clones and misses some; the assay was immunoSEQ multiplex PCR. The table has under 150,000 clones, roughly 86% seen once; the top ten hold around 2%. Sequencing was carried out using PBMCs. These receptors came from a young man in good health and CMV-seronegative.

The chain recombines TRBV19 with TRBJ1-5, with D perhaps TRBD1 (5 bases). Germline CDR1 reads LNHDA; CDR2 reads SQIVND (reference sequence). There are 15 residues in the CDR3. Trimming shortened V by 1 base and J by 6 bases, and 13 bases separated the two germline ends. The CDR3 nucleotides are TGTGCCAGTAGTATAGCAACAAGGGGTCTTCAGCCCCAGCATTTT. The encoded protein is CASSIATRGLQPQHF.

The chain couples TRBV5-1 to TRBJ2-5; TRBD1 matches at 8 bases. Unmatched junction bases numbered 11, after V lost 6 bases and J lost 4 bases. The CDR3 runs 15 residues. Germline lookup yields CDR1 SGHRS and CDR2 YFSETQ. CDR3 in amino acids: CASTMTGDFRETQYF. The CDR3 nucleotides are TGCGCCAGCACCATGACAGGGGACTTCCGAGAGACCCAGTACTTC.

The V call is TRBV23-1, the J call TRBJ2-5, with D tentatively TRBD2 (7 bases). TRBV23-1 is an open reading frame, and its role is uncertain. The CDR3 loop spans 14 amino acids. Trimming left V 6 bases short and J 4 bases short, with 15 bases between. The CDR3 loop is CASSRGGTAETQYF. For the CDR3, the DNA is TGCGCCAGCAGCCGCGGGGGCACGGCAGAGACCCAGTACTTC.

With regard to this clone: The same CDR3 can be traced to other DNA sequences in this sample. V usage is TRBV13 and J usage is TRBJ2-3; weak D call: TRBD2 (7 bases). Germline V lookup: CDR1 PRHDT, CDR2 FYEKMQ (reference sequence). This CDR3 contains 16 residues. V was trimmed by 5 bases and J by 4 bases, leaving 19 bases between them. The CDR3 here is CASSRPRGGYPDTQYF. The CDR3 DNA reads as TGTGCCAGCAGCCGGCCGAGGGGGGGCTATCCAGATACGCAGTATTTT.

The chain recombines TRBV19 with TRBJ2-2; TRBD2 aligns across 10 bases. Trimming cost V 5 bases and J 3 bases; bases outside gene matches: 9. CDR1 LNHDA and CDR2 SQIVND come from the germline V gene (reference sequence). This CDR3 is built from 17 residues. CDR3 amino acids: CASSWLAGDNYTGELFF. CDR3 sequence (DNA): TGTGCCAGTAGTTGGCTAGCGGGGGATAACTACACCGGGGAGCTGTTTTTT.

This clone was seen a handful of times. The junction differs from germline at one of its ends, possibly a read error. The chain links TRBV2 to TRBJ1-1; no clear D gene. CDR1 is SNHLY and CDR2 is FYNNEI in the germline V gene. The CDR3 extends over 15 amino acids. The CDR3 DNA follows: TGTGCCAGCACTGAATTGAGGCGTATGAACACTGAAGCTTTCTTT. The encoded protein is CASTELRRMNTEAFF. Variable domain in full (rest from reference TRBV2 and TRBJ1-1): EPEVTQTPSHQVTQMGQEVILRCVPISNHLYFYWYRQILGQKVEFLVSFYNNEISEKSEIFDDQFSVERPDGSNFTLKIRSTKLEDSAMYFCASTELRRMNTEAFFGQGTRLTVV.

The V and J genes are TRBV5-1 and TRBJ2-7; 9 bases map to TRBD2. Germline values: CDR1 SGHRS, CDR2 YFSETQ. With 0 bases clipped from V and 6 bases from J, the junction kept 4 bases outside the gene matches. This CDR3 spans 14 amino acids. CDR3 loop: CASSLVAGAGEQYF. The CDR3 DNA is TGCGCCAGCAGCTTGGTAGCGGGGGCGGGCGAGCAGTACTTC.

The gene calls are TRBV19 and TRBJ1-2, with TRBD1 matching 7 bases. Germline trimming cut 8 bases from V and 4 bases from J; bases unmatched to any gene: 10. The germline gives CDR1 LNHDA, CDR2 SQIVND (reference sequence). The CDR3 contains 14 residues. The CDR3 loop reads CASGRDRPSYGYTF. Here the CDR3 DNA reads TGTGCCAGTGGCCGGGACAGACCCTCCTATGGCTACACCTTC.

The V call is TRBV19, the J call TRBJ1-4; weak D call: TRBD1 (6 bases). V was trimmed by 4 bases and J by 3 bases, leaving 12 bases between them. This CDR3 region has 15 residues. CDR1 and CDR2 (germline): LNHDA, SQIVND (reference sequence). The CDR3 is CASSTQRGSNEKLFF. Written as DNA, the CDR3 is TGTGCCAGTAGTACCCAGAGGGGGTCTAATGAAAAACTGTTTTTT. Full variable domain (remainder filled in from reference TRBV19 and TRBJ1-4): DGGITQSPKYLFRKEGQNVTLSCEQNLNHDAMYWYRQDPGQGLRLIYYSQIVNDFQKGDIAEGYSVSREKKESFPLTVTSAQKNPTAFYLCASSTQRGSNEKLFFGSGTQLSVL.

CDR3 nucleotide sequence: TGTGCCAGCTCACCAGGGGCAGATAATTCACCCCTCCACTTT. It codes for CASSPGADNSPLHF. This chain joins TRBV18 and TRBJ1-6; a possible D gene is TRBD1 (5 bases). The CDR3 totals 14 residues. V dropped 2 bases and J dropped 5 bases, with 7 bases sitting between them. Per the germline V gene, CDR1 is KGHSH and CDR2 is LQKENI. The full variable domain, its missing parts supplied by reference TRBV18 and TRBJ1-6, is NAGVMQNPRHLVRRRGQEARLRCSPMKGHSHVYWYRQLPEEGLKFMVYLQKENIIDESGMPKERFSAEFPKEGPSILRIQQVVRGDSAAYFCASSPGADNSPLHFGNGTRLTVT.

The rearrangement joins TRBV12-5 to TRBJ2-1, with D possibly being TRBD2 (5 bases). The V gene lost 6 bases and the J gene lost 9 bases, with 15 bases spanning the gap. Germline V gene lookup returns CDR1 LGHNT and CDR2 FRNRAP. The CDR3 extends over 13 amino acids. The CDR3 bases are TGTGCTAGTGGGCCGGGGTTAGGAAGTGAGCAGTTCTTC. This encodes CASGPGLGSEQFF.

The chain couples TRBV6-1 to TRBJ1-2, with a weak D call TRBD1 (6 bases). The V gene lost 0 bases and the J gene lost 5 bases, with 19 bases spanning the gap. The CDR3 contains 17 residues. Germline CDR1 MNHNS, CDR2 SASEGT. In DNA form, the CDR3 reads TGTGCCAGCAGTGAAGCGGGGAAGGGGGGGTTTCTTTATGGCTACACCTTC. The encoded protein is CASSEAGKGGFLYGYTF.

The chain joins TRBV5-1 to TRBJ1-2; D gene ambiguous. Trimming removed 0 bases at V and 8 bases at J, with 11 bases between. This CDR3 is built from 13 residues. CDR1 and CDR2 from the germline V gene are SGHRS and YFSETQ. The CDR3: CASSLGPPKGYTF. DNA for the CDR3: TGCGCCAGCAGCTTGGGGCCCCCAAAAGGCTACACCTTC.

The gene calls are TRBV4-1 and TRBJ1-1; D perhaps matches TRBD1 (6 bases). Trimming removed 0 bases at V and 1 base at J, with 9 bases between. This CDR3 contains 15 residues. Germline assignment: CDR1 MGHRA and CDR2 YSYEKL. In DNA form, the CDR3 reads TGCGCCAGCAGCCAAGATCCCAGGGGGAACACTGAAGCTTTCTTT. This sequence encodes CASSQDPRGNTEAFF.

V and J are TRBV7-9 and TRBJ1-2; no firm D call. Germline loops: CDR1 SEHNR, CDR2 FQNEAQ (reference sequence). The CDR3 covers 14 residues. V was pared by 5 bases and J by 4 bases, with 14 bases between. CDR3 sequence (DNA): TGTGCCAGCAGCCCCCCGCTCGAACTCTATGGCTACACCTTC. Translating gives CASSPPLELYGYTF.

The gene calls are TRBV5-4 and TRBJ1-3, with unresolved D. The length of the CDR3 is 15 residues. Trimming removed 3 bases at V and 0 bases at J, with 10 bases between. The germline V gene encodes CDR1 SGHNT and CDR2 YYREEE (reference sequence). CDR3 nucleotides: TGTGCCAGCAGCTCCGGACTGAACTCTGGAAACACCATATATTTT. Protein sequence: CASSSGLNSGNTIYF.

This rearrangement joins TRBV6-6 to TRBJ2-6; weak D call: TRBD2 (5 bases). This CDR3 has 15 residues. Trimming removed 2 bases at V and 2 bases at J, with 7 bases between. Germline V gene data show CDR1 as MNHNY and CDR2 as SVGAGI (reference sequence). CDR3 amino acids: CASSYGETGANVLTF. The CDR3 DNA sequence: TGTGCCAGCAGTTACGGGGAGACTGGGGCCAACGTCCTGACTTTC.

The chain uses TRBV6-6 and TRBJ1-1; D is possibly TRBD1 (5 bases). Germline V lookup: CDR1 MNHNY, CDR2 SVGAGI (reference sequence). This CDR3 is built from 15 residues. V gave up 5 bases and J gave up 1 base, with 14 bases separating them. CDR3 nucleotides: TGTGCCAGCAGTCTATACAGGAGTACGAACACTGAAGCTTTCTTT. Its protein is CASSLYRSTNTEAFF.

The gene calls are TRBV27 and TRBJ2-2; possibly TRBD1 for D (5 bases). Trimming took off 5 bases at V and 7 bases at J, with 26 bases between the two ends. CDR3 length: 18 residues. CDR1 and CDR2 (germline): MNHEY, SMNVEV (reference sequence). The CDR3 spells CASSPYLTVRSPSGELFF. Written as DNA, the CDR3 is TGTGCCAGCAGTCCTTACCTGACAGTTAGGTCCCCCAGCGGGGAGCTGTTTTTT.

The chain has TRBV9 and TRBJ2-3; D not resolved. V was trimmed by 0 bases and J by 6 bases, leaving 8 bases between them. The CDR3 covers 13 residues. Germline CDR1 SGDLS, CDR2 YYNGEE. The CDR3 bases are TGTGCCAGCAGCGTAGGAGGTAGGGATACGCAGTATTTT. This encodes CASSVGGRDTQYF.

The V gene is TRBV6-6, the J gene TRBJ1-2; TRBD1 matches at 9 bases. Germline V gene lookup returns CDR1 MNHNY and CDR2 SVGAGI (reference sequence). V lost 6 bases, J lost 7 bases, and 6 bases stayed unmatched. This CDR3 spans 13 amino acids. The DNA for the CDR3 is TGTGCCAGCAGGCCACAGGGGGCGAGTGGCTACACCTTC. This codes for CASRPQGASGYTF.